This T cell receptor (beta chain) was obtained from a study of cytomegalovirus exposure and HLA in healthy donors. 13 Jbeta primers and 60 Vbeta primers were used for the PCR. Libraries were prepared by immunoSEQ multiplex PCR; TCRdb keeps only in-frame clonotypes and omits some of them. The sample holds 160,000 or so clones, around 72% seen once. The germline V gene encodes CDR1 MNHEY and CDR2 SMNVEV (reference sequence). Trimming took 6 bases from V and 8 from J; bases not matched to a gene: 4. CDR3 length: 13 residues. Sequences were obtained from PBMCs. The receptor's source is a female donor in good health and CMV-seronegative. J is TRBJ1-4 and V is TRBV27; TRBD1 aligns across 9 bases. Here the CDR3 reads CASRGTGTEKLFF. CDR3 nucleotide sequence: TGTGCCAGCAGAGGGACAGGGACCGAAAAACTGTTTTTT.